This T cell receptor beta chain was identified during a study of shared clonotypes between healthy human individuals (dated by TCRdb to about 2020). Some background on the complete study: The cohort included three men and a couple of women between 18 and 49 years of age. To estimate repertoire size and how much clonotype sharing occurs between individuals, the study deeply sequenced the blood TCR repertoires of roughly 5 healthy adults. Different laboratories and diverse techniques were used to prepare libraries and sequence TCR repertoires, to increase sequencing depth and limit assay-specific biases. Leukapheresis yielded between about 0.94 and 9 billion PBMCs per donor. What the work shows at the level of the full study, not this receptor alone: The genetic and exposure-history diversity represented was limited by the small number of donors. Based on pairwise subsampling, the degree of clonotype sharing among donors was expected to be affected by sequencing depth. Sampling was limited to blood, and TCR repertoires in tissue likely differ from TCR repertoires in blood.

There are 14 amino acids in the CDR3, from cysteine to phenylalanine inclusive. The DNA shown is the 42-base CDR3, in frame from base 1. The germline V gene (reference sequence) yields SEHNR for CDR1 and FQNEAQ for CDR2. Trimming accounts for 1 base at V and 3 bases at J, while the number of junction bases matched to no gene is 1. Using the deep immunoSEQ assay, multiplex PCR amplified TCR CDR3 regions from genomic DNA. Extracted genomic DNA from each cell subset was distributed evenly across all wells of several immunoSEQ 96-well plates, and each plate was treated as a replicate. For unsorted PBMC, approximately 290 ng of genomic DNA, equivalent to 25,000 to 35,000 T cell genomes, went into each replicate PCR. Ten immunoSEQ deep assay plates were used to sequence unsorted PBMC genomic DNA. Purified libraries were quantified with a Qubit 3.0 fluorometer, sized on a Bioanalyzer 2100, and re-quantified with the KAPA Library Quantification kit. Each immunoSEQ 96-well plate was sequenced on its own single-read 150-cycle Illumina NextSeq 550 flow cell. Regarding the original processing steps: The immunoSEQ output contained only junctional sequences without quality scores, so filtering could not match that applied to full-length reads. To assign V/J genes and CDR3, sequences were annotated using PyIR, a Python wrapper for IgBLAST v1.9, with IMGT germline references. Reads were filtered out if the reads had weak V/J assignments (E-value above 1e-6), no CDR3, stop codons, out-of-frame junctions, or ambiguous translated residues. A V3J clonotype was defined by an identical inferred V gene, J gene, and CDR3 amino acid sequence. Percentage overlap between repertoires was computed as shared unique clonotypes divided by the size of the smaller repertoire. RTK rarefaction, the Chao1 estimator, and Recon v2.1 estimates of unobserved clonotypes were used to assess repertoire richness. The immuneACCESS repertoire file appears here via TCRdb, limited to in-frame rearrangements. These files lack a portion of the clones; in checked studies, under half of the deficit traces to unresolved V genes, and the cause of the others is not known. Clonal size and the V and J genes are those of that table, whereas D and trimming came from the DNA. The sample has about 560,000 clones on record, around 76% of them singletons. Around 11% of the sample goes to the ten largest clones.

The donors were healthy, HIV-negative adults with no recently reported acute infections or vaccinations. Every donor was a Caucasian adult living in Nashville, Tennessee, USA. For unsorted samples, tens of millions of PBMCs were counted, and genomic DNA was extracted using the QIAamp DNA Blood Mini kit. Blood was collected by leukapheresis, and PBMCs were isolated by Ficoll-Histopaque density gradient centrifugation and then cryopreserved in liquid nitrogen vapor phase. With respect to this clone: The clone's antigen remains unknown. Base-call qualities are not available, and no considerably larger clone is one nucleotide away.

This chain is built from TRBV7-9 and TRBJ2-3; TRBD2 fits 7 bases in the junction. The sequence was collected from a woman between 40 and 50 years old in good health. Some clones in this sample may be carry-over from other donors' samples. The sample taken for sequencing was PBMCs. The CDR3 protein: CASSLGTRTDTQYF. The DNA reads TGTGCCAGCAGCTTAGGGACTAGGACAGATACGCAGTATTTT.